One sample yielded the 14 T cell receptor beta chains listed below, sequenced in a study of blood T cell repertoires in COVID-19. TCRdb keeps only in-frame clones here, not all; method: immunoSEQ multiplex PCR. The sample has around 160,000 clones; roughly 80% are singletons. Sequencing was performed on peripheral blood. Every receptor here comes from a human donor with acute or convalescent COVID-19. The donor label of this sample is uncertain.

J is TRBJ2-2 and V is TRBV5-1; 10 bases agree with TRBD2. CDR3 length equals 15 residues. V lost 1 base, J lost 5 bases, and 2 bases stayed unmatched. CDR1 SGHRS and CDR2 YFSETQ come from the germline V gene. CDR3 residues: CASSLTSGVTGELFF. The CDR3 region has the DNA TGCGCCAGCAGCTTGACTAGCGGGGTTACCGGGGAGCTGTTTTTT.

V and J are TRBV5-5 and TRBJ1-5; D is possibly TRBD1 (6 bases). CDR1 is SGHKS, CDR2 YYEKEE, per germline (reference sequence). The V end lost 4 bases, the J end lost 5 bases, and 10 bases lay between the germline ends. CDR3 length: 13 residues. CDR3 nucleotides: TGTGCCAGCAGCCGAGGGGGGGATCAGCCCCAGCATTTT. Translated: CASSRGGDQPQHF.

The rearrangement uses TRBV6-2 or TRBV6-3 and TRBJ1-2; possibly TRBD1 for D (5 bases). Per the germline V gene, CDR1 is MNHEY and CDR2 is SVGEGT. The CDR3 contains 15 residues. V was pared by 0 bases and J by 1 base, with 9 bases between. The CDR3 coding sequence is TGTGCCAGCAGTTACTCGACAGTGGATAACTATGGCTACACCTTC. Its translation: CASSYSTVDNYGYTF.

This CDR3 reads CASSPWTSGGRDTQYF. In DNA form, the CDR3 reads TGTGCCAGCAGCCCCTGGACTAGCGGGGGGCGAGATACGCAGTATTTT. This chain connects TRBV5-6 to TRBJ2-3; 14 nucleotides agree with TRBD2. The CDR3 spans 16 residues. The V gene end was trimmed by 4 bases and the J gene end by 5 bases; junction bases not matched to a gene: 6. Germline-derived CDR1 and CDR2 are SGHDT and YYEEEE.

The chain combines TRBV7-6 with TRBJ2-7; 8 bases are a match to TRBD1. The CDR3 is 16 amino acids. Germline assignment: CDR1 SGHVS and CDR2 FNYEAQ. With 5 bases clipped from V and 3 bases from J, the junction kept 12 bases outside the gene matches. CDR3 in DNA: TGTGCCAGCAGCCCTCCGGGGACAGGAGGGTACTACGAGCAGTACTTC. It yields the protein CASSPPGTGGYYEQYF.

The J gene is TRBJ1-6, the V gene TRBV24-1; no clear D gene. Germline loops: CDR1 KGHDR, CDR2 SFDVKD. V lost 2 bases and J 14 bases, leaving 12 bases between the germline ends. This CDR3 spans 13 amino acids. CDR3 region: CATSDSRYPTLHF. In DNA form, the CDR3 reads TGTGCCACCAGTGATTCCAGGTATCCCACCCTCCACTTT.

This chain connects TRBV4-1 to TRBJ2-5; 9 nucleotides match TRBD1. CDR3 length: 16 amino acids. Germline V gene sequence: CDR1 MGHRA, CDR2 YSYEKL. V was pared by 4 bases and J by 5 bases, with 11 bases of the junction left unmatched. The CDR3 DNA sequence: TGCGCCAGCAGCCTCCGAGAGACAGGGGGGCGGGAGACCCAGTACTTC. The encoded protein is CASSLRETGGRETQYF.

This sequence joins TRBV27 and TRBJ1-2; 8 nucleotides line up with TRBD1. The V and J ends lost 2 bases and 2 bases, in that order; junction bases with no gene match: 7. The CDR3 extends over 16 amino acids. Germline loops: CDR1 MNHEY, CDR2 SMNVEV (reference sequence). CDR3 sequence reads: CASSLRRQGSNYGYTF. As DNA, the CDR3 is TGTGCCAGCAGTTTAAGGCGACAGGGGTCAAACTATGGCTACACCTTC.

The chain recombines TRBV5-1 with TRBJ1-1; D is possibly TRBD1 (5 bases). The germline gives CDR1 SGHRS, CDR2 YFSETQ. The CDR3 consists of 13 residues. V gave up 4 bases and J gave up 5 bases, with 12 bases separating them. CDR3 sequence: CASSVTRGTEAFF. The CDR3 coding sequence is TGCGCCAGCAGCGTGACGCGGGGGACTGAAGCTTTCTTT.

The genes are TRBV6-1 and TRBJ1-5; D ambiguous. Trimming left V 0 bases short and J 2 bases short, with 11 bases between. This CDR3 has 16 residues. Germline V gene lookup returns CDR1 MNHNS and CDR2 SASEGT. Here the CDR3 reads CASSEAVSMGNQPQHF. The CDR3 coding sequence is TGTGCCAGCAGTGAAGCGGTTAGTATGGGCAATCAGCCCCAGCATTTT.

This chain links TRBV9 with TRBJ1-6; D is ambiguous. V lost 1 base and J 0 bases, leaving 11 bases between the germline ends. Looked up from germline, CDR1 is SGDLS and CDR2 is YYNGEE. This CDR3 comprises 17 residues. DNA of the CDR3: TGTGCCAGCAGCGTACACCCCCTTAGCTCCTATAATTCACCCCTCCACTTT. It is translated as CASSVHPLSSYNSPLHF.

The sample holds a few counts of this clone. V usage is TRBV27 and J usage is TRBJ2-1; 10 positions match TRBD2. Looked up from germline, CDR1 is MNHEY and CDR2 is SMNVEV (reference sequence). Trimming took 6 bases from V and 7 from J; bases not matched to a gene: 9. The CDR3 spans 15 residues. The CDR3 reads CASRKLAGLKNEQFF. CDR3 nucleotides: TGTGCCAGCAGGAAACTAGCGGGGCTTAAAAATGAGCAGTTCTTC.

V is TRBV3-1 (or the pseudogene TRBV3-2) and J is TRBJ2-2; D is undetermined. CDR1 and CDR2 (germline): LGHDT, YNNKEL (reference sequence). V lost 1 base, J lost 5 bases, and 8 bases lay in between. The CDR3 spans 14 residues. The CDR3 nucleotides are TGTGCCAGCAGCCAAGGGTCCGGGACCGGGGAGCTGTTTTTT. Translating gives CASSQGSGTGELFF.

The chain couples TRBV19 to TRBJ1-2, with 11 bases lining up with TRBD1. The ends lost 5 bases at V and 7 bases at J; junction bases unmatched: 12. In germline, CDR1 is LNHDA, CDR2 SQIVND (reference sequence). This CDR3 contains 16 residues. The CDR3 nucleotides are TGTGCCAGTAGTCCCCGGGACAGGGGGAATGCTCGTGGCTACACCTTC. Translation: CASSPRDRGNARGYTF.